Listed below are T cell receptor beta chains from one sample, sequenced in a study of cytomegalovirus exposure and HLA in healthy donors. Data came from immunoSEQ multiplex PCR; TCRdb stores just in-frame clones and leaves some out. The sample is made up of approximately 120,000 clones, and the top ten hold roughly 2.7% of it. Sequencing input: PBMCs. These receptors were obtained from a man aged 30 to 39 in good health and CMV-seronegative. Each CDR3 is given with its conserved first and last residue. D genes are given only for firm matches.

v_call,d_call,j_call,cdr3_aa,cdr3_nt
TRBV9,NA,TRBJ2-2,CASSPGAWDSLAGELFF,TGTGCCAGCAGCCCCGGGGCTTGGGACTCTTTAGCCGGGGAGCTGTTTTTT
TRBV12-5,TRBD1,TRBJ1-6,CASGLVPGQGGYNSPLHF,TGTGCTAGTGGTTTGGTCCCTGGACAGGGGGGGTATAATTCACCCCTCCACTTT
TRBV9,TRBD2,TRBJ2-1,CASSPLGTSGNEQFF,TGTGCCAGCAGCCCCCTCGGGACTAGCGGCAATGAGCAGTTCTTC
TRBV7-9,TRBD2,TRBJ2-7,CASSLEGAGGYEQYF,TGTGCCAGCAGCTTAGAGGGAGCGGGAGGTTACGAGCAGTACTTC
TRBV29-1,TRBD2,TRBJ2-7,CSVEEDGGYEQYF,TGCAGCGTTGAAGAAGACGGGGGGTACGAGCAGTACTTC
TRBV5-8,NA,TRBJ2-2,CASTNLQGGGTGELFF,TGTGCCAGCACGAATCTACAGGGAGGGGGCACCGGGGAGCTGTTTTTT
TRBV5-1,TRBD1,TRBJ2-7,CASSLGGTVHYEQYF,TGCGCCAGCAGCTTGGGTGGGACAGTTCACTACGAGCAGTACTTC
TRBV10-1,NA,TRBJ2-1,CASSDSGVSPNEQFF,TGCGCCAGCAGTGATTCGGGAGTGTCCCCCAATGAGCAGTTCTTC
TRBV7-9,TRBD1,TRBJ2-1,CASSLDRGPYNEQFF,TGTGCCAGCAGCCTAGACAGGGGTCCCTACAATGAACAGTTCTTC
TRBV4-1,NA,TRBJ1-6,CASSLTGGNSPLHF,TGCGCCAGCAGCCTGACCGGGGGTAATTCACCCCTCCACTTT
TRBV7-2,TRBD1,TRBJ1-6,CASSLDAGGNSPLHF,TGTGCCAGCAGCTTAGACGCAGGGGGGAATTCACCCCTCCACTTT
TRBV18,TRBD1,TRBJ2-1,CASSPGQVNNEQFF,TGTGCCAGCTCACCAGGACAGGTTAACAATGAGCAGTTCTTC
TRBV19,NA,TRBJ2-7,CASSIGQRWEQYF,TGTGCCAGTAGTATAGGACAACGGTGGGAGCAGTACTTC
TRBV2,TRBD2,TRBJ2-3,CASSGVTSGSQGDTQYF,TGTGCCAGCAGTGGGGTGACTAGCGGGAGTCAAGGGGATACGCAGTATTTT
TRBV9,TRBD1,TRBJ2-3,CASSGQGGQDTQYF,TGTGCCAGCAGCGGACAAGGGGGCCAGGATACGCAGTATTTT
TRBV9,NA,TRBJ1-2,CASSVANAGPLGYTF,TGTGCCAGCAGCGTAGCTAACGCAGGGCCTCTAGGCTACACCTTC
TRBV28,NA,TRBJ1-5,CASRQGGQPQHF,TGTGCCAGCAGACAGGGCGGTCAGCCCCAGCATTTT
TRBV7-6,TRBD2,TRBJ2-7,CASSIVAGIHEQYF,TGTGCCAGCAGCATAGTAGCGGGAATTCACGAGCAGTACTTC
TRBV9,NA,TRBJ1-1,CASSVVQGRTEAFF,TGTGCCAGCAGCGTAGTGCAGGGTAGGACTGAAGCTTTCTTT
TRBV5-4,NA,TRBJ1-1,CASSLGGGAEAFF,TGTGCCAGCAGTCTGGGGGGAGGGGCTGAAGCTTTCTTT
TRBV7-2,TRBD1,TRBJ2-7,CASTLDRAGEQYF,TGTGCCAGCACCTTGGACAGGGCTGGTGAGCAGTACTTC
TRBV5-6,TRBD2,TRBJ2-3,CASSSGLAGADTQYF,TGTGCCAGCAGCTCAGGACTAGCGGGAGCTGATACGCAGTATTTT